This T cell receptor beta chain was observed in a study of immune reconstitution after stem cell transplant in scleroderma. MiXCR, applied by TCRdb to the RT-PCR reads, yields one record per CDR3 protein. Here the sample spans about 3,600 distinct CDR3 sequences, approximately 6% being singletons. This clonotype ranks as medium-sized (0.01 to 0.1%). Sampling was conducted before or after autologous hematopoietic stem cell transplantation (not recorded which). This receptor was obtained from a female donor with systemic sclerosis.

The CDR3, as DNA: TGCAGCGTTCGGATGAGGGGCACCTACAATGAGCAGTTCTTC. It translates to CSVRMRGTYNEQFF. The chain carries TRBV29-1 and TRBJ2-1; D tentatively fits TRBD1 or TRBD2 (5 bases each). Germline V gene sequence: CDR1 SQVTM, CDR2 ANQGSEA. The CDR3 contains 14 residues. V lost 5 bases and J lost 2, with 13 bases in between.